A single sample is the source of the 2 T cell receptor beta chains below, sequenced in a study of cytomegalovirus exposure and HLA in healthy donors. Both 60 Vbeta primers and 13 Jbeta primers went into the PCR. Here immunoSEQ multiplex PCR was the method, and the copy in TCRdb shows in-frame clones only, minus some. The table records more than 110,000 clones, more than 8% of them present only once. Sequenced material: PBMCs. The origin of the receptors is a man between 45 and 60 years old in good health and CMV-seronegative.

Only a few counts were recorded for this clone. The CDR3 DNA follows: TGTGCCTGGAGTGGACAGCTATACAAAAACATTCAGTACTTC. Its protein is CAWSGQLYKNIQYF. The chain recombines TRBV30 with TRBJ2-4; D might be TRBD1 (5 bases). In germline, CDR1 is GTSNPN, CDR2 SVGIG (reference sequence). Trimming took 1 base from V and 3 from J, leaving 10 bases between them. This CDR3 has 14 amino acids.

The chain has TRBV19 and TRBJ1-2, with D hard to call. CDR3 size: 15 residues. V was clipped by 3 bases and J by 3 bases, with 14 bases between them. In germline, CDR1 is LNHDA, CDR2 SQIVND (reference sequence). The CDR3 loop is CASSIPGESDYGYTF. In nucleotides, the CDR3 is TGTGCCAGTAGTATCCCCGGAGAATCGGACTATGGCTACACCTTC.